These 21 T cell receptor beta chains were all obtained from the same sample, sequenced in a study of blood T cell repertoires in COVID-19. Profiled with immunoSEQ multiplex PCR; TCRdb holds only in-frame clones, not every one. The table shows some 240,000 clones, with 82% occurring only once. Input material: peripheral blood. The receptors come from a woman aged 60-75 years with active or convalescent COVID-19.

This clone has a single count. The chain joins TRBV5-1 to TRBJ2-1; TRBD1 aligns across 10 bases. CDR1 and CDR2 from the germline V gene are SGHRS and YFSETQ. Trimming removed 1 base from V and 8 bases from J; junction bases left unmatched: 6. This CDR3 contains 15 residues. The CDR3 DNA reads TGCGCCAGCAGCTTGAGGGGACAGGGGAGAGATGAGCAGTTCTTC. Protein sequence: CASSLRGQGRDEQFF.

Only a few counts were recorded for this clone. The rearrangement links TRBV10-3 to TRBJ1-5, with 9 nucleotides matching TRBD1. This CDR3 is 17 amino acids long. V gave up 5 bases and J gave up 0 bases; unmatched junction bases: 8. Germline assignment: CDR1 ENHRY and CDR2 SYGVKD. This CDR3 is CAISPGTGTHSNQPQHF. In DNA, the CDR3 is TGTGCCATCAGTCCCGGGACAGGGACCCATAGCAATCAGCCCCAGCATTTT.

The rearrangement uses TRBV4-1 and TRBJ1-2; D ambiguous. Germline values: CDR1 MGHRA, CDR2 YSYEKL. V lost 3 bases and J lost 9, with 8 bases in between. The CDR3 is 11 residues long. CDR3 loop: CASSHRGSYTF. The CDR3 DNA is TGCGCCAGCAGCCACCGGGGAAGCTACACCTTC.

The J gene is TRBJ2-6, the V gene TRBV18; the D is unclear. The V gene's germline CDR1 is KGHSH and CDR2 LQKENI. Trimming took off 0 bases at V and 0 bases at J, with 3 bases between the two ends. The CDR3 has 15 amino acids. The CDR3 bases are TGTGCCAGCTCACCACCCTCCTCTGGGGCCAACGTCCTGACTTTC. It yields the protein CASSPPSSGANVLTF.

The chain employs TRBV7-9 and TRBJ2-5; 8 positions match TRBD2. This CDR3 comprises 16 residues. Germline V gene lookup returns CDR1 SEHNR and CDR2 FQNEAQ (reference sequence). V lost 2 bases and J lost 5; bases outside the gene matches: 10. CDR3 DNA sequence: TGTGCCAGCAGCTTATCAAGCGGGGGCGTCCCCGAGACCCAGTACTTC. Protein sequence: CASSLSSGGVPETQYF.

A remark on this clone: At one of its ends the junction is not consistent with the germline gene, which may arise from a read error. The V and J genes are TRBV29-1 and TRBJ2-5, with TRBD1 matching over 7 bases. The CDR3 contains 11 residues. The germline CDR1 and CDR2 sequences are SQVTM and ANQGSEA. This CDR3 reads CSVVIDRVWDF. The DNA for the CDR3 is TGCAGCGTCGTAATCGACAGGGTCTGGGACTTC.

The chain couples TRBV5-6 to TRBJ2-5; TRBD1 might be the D (7 bases). Germline V gives CDR1 SGHDT, CDR2 YYEEEE. V gave up 2 bases and J gave up 3 bases, with 11 bases separating them. The CDR3 is 14 residues long. The CDR3 protein is CASSLGGGEETQYF. The CDR3 DNA follows: TGTGCCAGCAGCTTAGGGGGCGGGGAAGAGACCCAGTACTTC.

This clone was seen only a few times. The chain links TRBV6-2 or TRBV6-3 to TRBJ1-1, with a possible D match to TRBD1 (5 bases). Germline V gene sequence: CDR1 MNHEY, CDR2 SVGEGT. V was cut by 4 bases and J by 5 bases, with 17 bases left in between. The CDR3 totals 15 residues. Here the CDR3 DNA reads TGTGCCAGCAGTTCGGGCGCCCACTCAGGGACTGAAGCTTTCTTT. Encoded protein: CASSSGAHSGTEAFF.

This chain uses TRBV27 with TRBJ2-1; 12 bases agree with TRBD2. V was clipped by 5 bases and J by 3 bases; unmatched bases: 5. Germline CDR1 MNHEY, CDR2 SMNVEV (reference sequence). This CDR3 is built from 16 residues. CDR3 loop: CASSQLAGGLYNEQFF. DNA of the CDR3: TGTGCCAGCAGTCAACTAGCGGGGGGCCTCTACAATGAGCAGTTCTTC.

The chain couples TRBV5-1 to TRBJ2-1; 9 nucleotides align to TRBD2. Germline lookup yields CDR1 SGHRS and CDR2 YFSETQ. This CDR3 region has 15 residues. Germline trimming cut 0 bases from V and 5 bases from J; bases unmatched to any gene: 3. This chain's CDR3 is CASSLAAGGHNEQFF. The CDR3 coding sequence is TGCGCCAGCAGCTTGGCAGCGGGGGGCCACAATGAGCAGTTCTTC.

The gene calls are TRBV28 and TRBJ1-4; D gene unclear. The germline gives CDR1 MDHEN, CDR2 SYDVKM. This CDR3 has 16 residues. Deletions cut 5 bases from V and 3 bases from J, with 16 bases between. In nucleotides, the CDR3 is TGTGCCAGCAGTGGAAGTAGACACCCTTCTAATGAAAAACTGTTTTTT. It specifies CASSGSRHPSNEKLFF.

In its sample, this clone was seen a few times. The chain carries TRBV7-2 and TRBJ1-2; 10 bases fit TRBD1. CDR1 and CDR2 from the germline V gene are SGHTA and FQGNSA. V dropped 1 base and J dropped 3; count of bases not matched to a gene: 8. This CDR3 has 17 amino acids. CDR3 loop: CASSLVGTGARHYGYTF. The CDR3 DNA reads TGTGCCAGCAGCTTAGTAGGGACAGGGGCCCGTCACTATGGCTACACCTTC.

J is TRBJ1-1 and V is TRBV9; D uncertain. V lost 3 bases and J 4 bases, leaving 10 bases between the germline ends. The CDR3 has 13 residues. Germline V gene sequence: CDR1 SGDLS, CDR2 YYNGEE. CDR3 protein: CASSAGLVTEAFF. In DNA form, the CDR3 reads TGTGCCAGCAGCGCGGGTTTGGTCACTGAAGCTTTCTTT.

The rearrangement links TRBV18 to TRBJ1-1; 7 bases map to TRBD1. CDR3 length equals 15 residues. Germline V CDR1 and CDR2: KGHSH, LQKENI. Trimming at V came to 4 bases and at J to 3 bases, leaving 8 bases not matched to a gene. Here the CDR3 DNA reads TGTGCCAGCTCACTGACCGACAGGGCAGACACTGAAGCTTTCTTT. It translates to CASSLTDRADTEAFF.

The count of this clone is one. The chain links TRBV27 to TRBJ2-3; the match to TRBD2 covers 10 bases. Germline CDR1 and CDR2: MNHEY and SMNVEV (reference sequence). J was trimmed by 0 bases and V by 5 bases; bases with no gene match: 11. This CDR3 contains 18 residues. CDR3 protein: CASSPNKIAGGSTDTQYF. In DNA form, the CDR3 reads TGTGCCAGCAGTCCTAATAAGATAGCGGGGGGAAGCACAGATACGCAGTATTTT.

This clone came up once. The same CDR3 can be traced to other DNA sequences in this sample. The chain employs TRBV29-1 and TRBJ1-1, with D unclear. Germline loops: CDR1 SQVTM, CDR2 ANQGSEA. The ends were cut back, 4 bases at V and 4 bases at J, with 4 bases in the middle. The CDR3 is 10 residues long. CDR3 bases: TGCAGCGTTGTTAGCACTGAAGCTTTCTTT. Translating gives CSVVSTEAFF.

This clone was observed a single time. This rearrangement joins TRBV18 to TRBJ1-2; 9 bases match TRBD1. The trim removed 5 bases at V and 8 bases at J, leaving 9 bases unmatched. Germline CDR1 and CDR2: KGHSH and LQKENI. The CDR3 covers 14 residues. In DNA form, the CDR3 reads TGTGCCAGCTCAGAGGACAGGGGAATGAAGGGCTACACCTTC. Translating gives CASSEDRGMKGYTF.

The chain has TRBV5-4 and TRBJ1-2, with D perhaps TRBD1 (5 bases). The CDR3 runs 13 residues. The germline gives CDR1 SGHNT, CDR2 YYREEE (reference sequence). With 7 bases removed from V and 2 bases from J, the gap between germline ends came to 12 bases. The CDR3 sequence: CASGLTANYGYTF. DNA of the CDR3: TGTGCCAGCGGTCTGACAGCGAACTATGGCTACACCTTC.

This clone was seen once. The J gene is TRBJ2-1, the V gene TRBV27; TRBD2 agrees at 8 bases. The ends lost 0 bases at V and 0 bases at J; junction bases unmatched: 4. Germline V gene lookup returns CDR1 MNHEY and CDR2 SMNVEV (reference sequence). CDR3 length: 17 amino acids. CDR3 nucleotide sequence: TGTGCCAGCAGTTTATCCGGGGGGGCCTTCTCCTACAATGAGCAGTTCTTC. Amino acid sequence: CASSLSGGAFSYNEQFF.

This rearrangement joins TRBV7-2 to TRBJ1-1; D ambiguous. CDR3 length: 14 amino acids. Germline values: CDR1 SGHTA, CDR2 FQGNSA. The V gene lost 7 bases and the J gene lost 3 bases, with 15 bases spanning the gap. DNA of the CDR3: TGTGCCAGCACCGAGGGTTGGGAGGACACTGAAGCTTTCTTT. Translation gives CASTEGWEDTEAFF.

The chain employs TRBV15 and TRBJ1-5; 7 bases agree with TRBD1. The length of the CDR3 is 21 residues. CDR1 is LNHNV and CDR2 is YYDKDF in the germline V gene (reference sequence). Trimming took 0 bases from V and 1 from J; bases not matched to a gene: 18. The CDR3 bases are TGTGCCACCAGCAGAGATTATGCGGCAGGGGGACACTTGGGAAGCAATCAGCCCCAGCATTTT. This translates into CATSRDYAAGGHLGSNQPQHF.